A single sample gave rise to the 16 T cell receptor beta chains below, sequenced in a study of T cell repertoires in cytomegalovirus infection. These receptors' antigens are unknown. TCRdb independently ran MiXCR on the reads; one entry per CDR3 protein. The sample carries approximately 310,000 distinct CDR3 sequences, approximately 25% recorded once. The specimen comprised cultured PBMCs, sampled from culture after CMV antigen stimulation. The receptors were gathered from a human donor in good health (CMV status not recorded). Some clones in this sample may be carry-over from other donors' samples.

This clonotype was detected only a few times. The chain employs TRBV6-2 or TRBV6-3 and TRBJ2-7; 8 bases agree with TRBD2. Per germline, CDR1 MNHEY and CDR2 SVGEGT. This CDR3 is 16 amino acids long. After removal of 2 bases from V and 3 bases from J, the junction contained 9 bases not matched to a gene. The chain's CDR3 is CASSYGGTRGVYEQYV. CDR3 DNA sequence: TGTGCCAGCAGTTACGGCGGGACTAGGGGGGTCTACGAGCAGTACGTC.

The chain recombines TRBV5-6 with TRBJ1-4; a weak D match, TRBD1 (6 bases). V lost 4 bases to trimming and J lost 7 bases, with 14 bases between them. The germline CDR1 and CDR2 sequences are SGHDT and YYEEEE. The CDR3 runs to 14 residues. CDR3 residues: CASSTGTMAEKLFF. The CDR3 DNA follows: TGTGCCAGCAGCACCGGGACAATGGCTGAAAAACTGTTTTTT.

The rearrangement joins TRBV19 to TRBJ1-1; D call uncertain. The germline CDR1 and CDR2 sequences are LNHDA and SQIVND (reference sequence). V was clipped by 3 bases and J by 0 bases, with 11 bases between them. This CDR3 has 15 residues. The CDR3 region is CASSIRITVNTEAFF. The CDR3 nucleotides are TGTGCCAGTAGTATTCGGATAACAGTGAACACTGAAGCTTTCTTT. Drawing the rest from reference TRBV19 and TRBJ1-1, the complete variable domain is DGGITQSPKYLFRKEGQNVTLSCEQNLNHDAMYWYRQDPGQGLRLIYYSQIVNDFQKGDIAEGYSVSREKKESFPLTVTSAQKNPTAFYLCASSIRITVNTEAFFGQGTRLTVV.

In this sample, this clonotype turned up many times. The CDR3 region is CASSSGQGGEKLFF. The CDR3 DNA sequence: TGTGCCAGCAGCTCCGGACAGGGGGGTGAAAAACTGTTTTTT. This sequence joins TRBV7-2 and TRBJ1-4, with 10 positions matching TRBD1. Trimming removed 4 bases from V and 7 bases from J; junction bases left unmatched: 3. The CDR3 is made up of 14 amino acids. From germline, CDR1 is SGHTA and CDR2 FQGNSA. Full variable domain (outside the CDR3, taken from reference TRBV7-2 and TRBJ1-4): GAGVSQSPSNKVTEKGKDVELRCDPISGHTALYWYRQSLGQGLEFLIYFQGNSAPDKSGLPSDRFSAERTGGSVSTLTIQRTQQEDSAVYLCASSSGQGGEKLFFGSGTQLSVL.

This clonotype was observed many times. The rearrangement joins TRBV7-2 to TRBJ2-1; tentative D call: TRBD2 (5 bases). Germline lookup yields CDR1 SGHTA and CDR2 FQGNSA. Trimming cost V 5 bases and J 6 bases, with 11 bases left between them. The length of the CDR3 is 13 residues. CDR3 sequence: CASSLSDFNEQFF. As DNA, the CDR3 is TGTGCCAGCAGCCTTTCGGACTTCAATGAGCAGTTCTTC.

This clonotype was counted between two and nine times. The chain has TRBV5-1 and TRBJ2-1, with D possibly TRBD1 on 6 matching bases. The length of the CDR3 is 15 residues. In germline, CDR1 is SGHRS, CDR2 YFSETQ. Trimming left V 0 bases short and J 4 bases short, with 11 bases between. DNA of the CDR3: TGCGCCAGCAGCTTGGCGGACAGCGCTTACAATGAGCAGTTCTTC. Amino acid sequence: CASSLADSAYNEQFF.

This clonotype showed up just a few times. This sequence joins TRBV10-3 and TRBJ2-5; D is unresolved. V lost 2 bases, J lost 1 base, and 11 bases lay in between. Germline lookup yields CDR1 ENHRY and CDR2 SYGVKD. The CDR3 loop spans 15 amino acids. The CDR3 DNA follows: TGTGCCATCAGTGAGAATCCCGCGTTCCAAGAGACCCAGTACTTC. Encoded protein: CAISENPAFQETQYF.

This clonotype has only a few counts. This chain uses TRBV6-4 with TRBJ2-7, with D possibly matching TRBD2 (5 bases). This CDR3 comprises 15 residues. The V gene's germline CDR1 is MRHNA and CDR2 SNTAGT. V lost 5 bases, J lost 4 bases, and 18 bases lay in between. This chain's CDR3 is CASSLEHWETYEQYV. The CDR3 nucleotides read TGTGCCAGCAGTCTGGAGCACTGGGAGACATACGAGCAGTACGTC.

The CDR3, as DNA: TGTGCCAGCAGCTTATTGGGATTCGGTCAGCCCCAGCATTTT. Its protein is CASSLLGFGQPQHF. This chain links TRBV7-2 with TRBJ1-5, with D unclear. Germline V CDR1 and CDR2: SGHTA, FQGNSA. The CDR3 length is 14 residues. The V gene lost 2 bases and the J gene lost 6 bases, with 11 bases spanning the gap.

V usage is TRBV9 and J usage is TRBJ2-7; 8 nucleotides line up with TRBD2. Germline V CDR1 and CDR2: SGDLS, YYNGEE. V lost 1 base, J lost 4 bases, and 7 bases stayed unmatched. This CDR3 contains 15 residues. The CDR3 DNA reads as TGTGCCAGCAGCGTACGAGCGGGAGAGGTATACGAGCAGTACTTC. It encodes CASSVRAGEVYEQYF.

This clonotype was seen many times. The chain carries TRBV7-2 and TRBJ2-5, with a possible D match to TRBD2 (7 bases). The V end was cut by 2 bases, the J end by 4 bases, with 20 bases between. CDR3 length: 17 residues. Germline loops: CDR1 SGHTA, CDR2 FQGNSA. CDR3 protein: CASSLSRVGGGTETQYF. CDR3 bases: TGTGCCAGCAGCTTATCGCGGGTAGGGGGGGGAACAGAGACCCAGTACTTC. Based on the CDR3 plus reference TRBV7-2 and TRBJ2-5, the full variable domain is GAGVSQSPSNKVTEKGKDVELRCDPISGHTALYWYRQSLGQGLEFLIYFQGNSAPDKSGLPSDRFSAERTGGSVSTLTIQRTQQEDSAVYLCASSLSRVGGGTETQYFGPGTRLLVL.

V usage is TRBV2 and J usage is TRBJ2-1; 7 bases are shared with TRBD2. After removal of 5 bases from V and 4 bases from J, the junction contained 8 bases not matched to a gene. Per germline, CDR1 SNHLY and CDR2 FYNNEI. CDR3 length equals 15 residues. CDR3: CASSLLAVEYNEQFF. CDR3 DNA: TGTGCCAGCAGTCTTCTAGCGGTGGAATACAATGAGCAGTTCTTC. Together with reference TRBV2 and TRBJ2-1, the CDR3 gives the full variable domain: EPEVTQTPSHQVTQMGQEVILRCVPISNHLYFYWYRQILGQKVEFLVSFYNNEISEKSEIFDDQFSVERPDGSNFTLKIRSTKLEDSAMYFCASSLLAVEYNEQFFGPGTRLTVL.

Comment on this clonotype: Mismatch with germline at one junction end may stem from a read error. This sequence joins TRBV2 and TRBJ1-2; D gene uncertain. This CDR3 has 15 amino acids. The V gene's germline CDR1 is SNHLY and CDR2 FYNNEI. The DNA of the CDR3 is TGTGCCAGCAGTATCGGACTTATAAAAGGCTATGGCTACAACTTC. Its translation: CASSIGLIKGYGYNF. The full variable domain, completed using reference TRBV2 and TRBJ1-2, is EPEVTQTPSHQVTQMGQEVILRCVPISNHLYFYWYRQILGQKVEFLVSFYNNEISEKSEIFDDQFSVERPDGSNFTLKIRSTKLEDSAMYFCASSIGLIKGYGYNFGSGTRLTVV.

The rearrangement links TRBV6-5 to TRBJ2-7; 11 bases line up with TRBD2. This CDR3 is built from 18 residues. Trimming removed 5 bases from V and 0 bases from J; junction bases left unmatched: 12. The germline V gene encodes CDR1 MNHEY and CDR2 SVGAGI. CDR3 bases: TGTGCCAGCAGTCCTCCCCTCGATAGCGGGAGGGTCTCCTACGAGCAGTACGTC. This encodes CASSPPLDSGRVSYEQYV.

In its sample, this clonotype was seen many times. The chain employs TRBV7-2 and TRBJ2-7; D remains unclear. Germline V lookup: CDR1 SGHTA, CDR2 FQGNSA. There are 15 residues in the CDR3. Trimming stripped 1 base from V and 5 bases from J, with 15 bases between. The CDR3: CASSLGAANRDEQYF. DNA for the CDR3: TGTGCCAGCAGCTTAGGGGCAGCAAATAGGGACGAGCAGTACTTC.

This clonotype has ten or more counts. The CDR3 sequence: CASSPPTSEVGTQYF. Written as DNA, the CDR3 is TGTGCCAGCAGCCCCCCGACTAGCGAGGTTGGGACCCAGTACTTC. The chain uses TRBV7-2 and TRBJ2-5; 8 bases match TRBD2. The V gene end was trimmed by 5 bases and the J gene end by 7 bases; junction bases not matched to a gene: 12. The CDR3 length is 15 residues. Looked up from germline, CDR1 is SGHTA and CDR2 is FQGNSA.